A single T cell receptor (beta chain) is shown here with its context. CDR3 size: 13 residues. V was trimmed by 1 base and J by 6 bases, leaving 8 bases between them. CDR1 and CDR2 from the germline V gene are SGHVS and FQNEAQ. This sample is drawn from a study of control samples from healthy donors and cancer patients. TCRdb's copy holds only in-frame clones and misses some; the assay was immunoSEQ multiplex PCR. Among roughly 95,000 clones, roughly 90% were seen once, and the ten largest hold around 2.8%. Sequenced input: blood. The chain couples TRBV7-8 to TRBJ2-3; D is undetermined. The sequence was obtained from a human donor in good health. The donor label of this sample is uncertain. This chain's CDR3 is CASSLGHADTQYF. DNA of the CDR3: TGTGCCAGCAGCTTAGGACACGCGGATACGCAGTATTTT. The full variable domain, completed using reference TRBV7-8 and TRBJ2-3, is GAGVSQSPRYKVAKRGQDVALRCDPISGHVSLFWYQQALGQGPEFLTYFQNEAQLDKSGLPSDRFFAERPEGSVSTLKIQRTQQEDSAVYLCASSLGHADTQYFGPGTRLTVL.